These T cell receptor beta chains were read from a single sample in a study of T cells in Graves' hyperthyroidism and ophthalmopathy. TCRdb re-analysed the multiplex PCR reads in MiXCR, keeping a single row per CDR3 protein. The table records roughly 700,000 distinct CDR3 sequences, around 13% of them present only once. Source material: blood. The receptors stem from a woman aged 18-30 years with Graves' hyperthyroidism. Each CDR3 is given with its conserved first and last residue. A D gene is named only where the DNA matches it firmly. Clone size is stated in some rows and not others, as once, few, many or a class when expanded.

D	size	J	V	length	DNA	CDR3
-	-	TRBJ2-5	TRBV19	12	TGTGCCAGCGGTACCCGGGGGGAGACCCAGTACTTC	CASGTRGETQYF
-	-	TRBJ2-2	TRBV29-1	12	TGCAGCGCCCATGAAGGGTCCGGGGAGCTGTTTTTT	CSAHEGSGELFF
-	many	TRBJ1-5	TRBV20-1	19	TGCAGTGCTAGAGCCGCAATCGCAGGGATTTCCCTAGACAATCAGCCCCAGCATTTT	CSARAAIAGISLDNQPQHF
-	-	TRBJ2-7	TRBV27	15	TGTGCCAGCAGCCCCCAACCGGCCGCCCTTTACGAGCAGTACTTC	CASSPQPAALYEQYF
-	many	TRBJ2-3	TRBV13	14	TGTGCCAGCAGCTTATGGGGAGAGTCAGATACGCAGTATTTT	CASSLWGESDTQYF
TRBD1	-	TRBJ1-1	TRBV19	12	TGTGCCAGTAGTCTACGGGACAGGGAAGCTTTCTTT	CASSLRDREAFF
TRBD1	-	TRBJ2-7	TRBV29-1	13	TGCAGCGCACGACAGGGGACGTTGTACGAGCAGTACTTC	CSARQGTLYEQYF
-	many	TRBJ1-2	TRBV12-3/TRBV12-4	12	TGTGCCAGCAGTTTCCGTGGGTATGGCTACACCTTC	CASSFRGYGYTF
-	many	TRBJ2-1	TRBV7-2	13	TGTGCCAGCAGCTTTGGCAGAGACAATGAGCAGTTCTTC	CASSFGRDNEQFF
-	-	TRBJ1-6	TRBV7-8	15	TGTGCCAGCAGCTTCCGGGCCTTGGGGAATTCACCCCTCCACTTT	CASSFRALGNSPLHF
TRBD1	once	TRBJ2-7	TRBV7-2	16	TGTGCCAGCAGCTTATCCGGGACAGGATTCGCCTACGAGCAGTACTTC	CASSLSGTGFAYEQYF
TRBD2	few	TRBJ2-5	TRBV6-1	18	TGTGCCAGCAGTGGCCCGGGACTAGCGGGAGGGTTCCAAGAGACCCAGTACTTC	CASSGPGLAGGFQETQYF
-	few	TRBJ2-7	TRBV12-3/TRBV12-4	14	TGTGCCAGCAGCCCGGGTGACAGTCGCTACGAGCAGTACTTC	CASSPGDSRYEQYF
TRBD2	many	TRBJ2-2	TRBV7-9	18	TGTGCCAGCAGCCCGGGGACTAGCGGGAGCGGTGGCACCGGGGAGCTGTTTTTT	CASSPGTSGSGGTGELFF
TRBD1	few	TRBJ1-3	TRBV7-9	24	TGTGCCAGCAGCTTAGGTTGGGGTCCGGACAGGCCTAATACCAAAACCAGCTCTGGAAACACCATATATTTT	CASSLGWGPDRPNTKTSSGNTIYF
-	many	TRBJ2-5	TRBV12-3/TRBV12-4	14	TGTGCCAGCAGTTTGTACGAGGGTCCAAGGACCCAGTACTTC	CASSLYEGPRTQYF
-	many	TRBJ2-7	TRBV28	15	TGTGCCAGCAGCCCGCACACGTCGTTCGGCTACGAGCAGTACTTC	CASSPHTSFGYEQYF
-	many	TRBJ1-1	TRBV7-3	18	TGTGCCAGCAGCTTGCATACCTCAGGGGAGGGGAAGTACACTGAAGCTTTCTTT	CASSLHTSGEGKYTEAFF
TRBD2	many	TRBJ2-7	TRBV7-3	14	TGTGCCAGCAGCTTGACTAGCGGGAACTACGAGCAGTACTTC	CASSLTSGNYEQYF
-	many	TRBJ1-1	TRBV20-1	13	TGCAGTGCTGGGGGTCTAATGAACACTGAAGCTTTCTTT	CSAGGLMNTEAFF
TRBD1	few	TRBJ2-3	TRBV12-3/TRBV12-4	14	TGTGCCAGCAGCTCGGGACAGGGGGCATATACGCAGTATTTT	CASSSGQGAYTQYF
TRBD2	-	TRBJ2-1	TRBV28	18	TGTGCCAGCAGTTCGCGCACAGGGCTAGCGGGTCCTATCGATGAGCAGTTCTTC	CASSSRTGLAGPIDEQFF
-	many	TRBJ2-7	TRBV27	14	TGTGCCAGCAGTTTGTCGTGGAACTCCTACGAGCAGTACTTC	CASSLSWNSYEQYF
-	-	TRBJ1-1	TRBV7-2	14	TGTGCCAGCAGCTTAAGCAGGGAGCAGGCTGAAGCTTTCTTT	CASSLSREQAEAFF
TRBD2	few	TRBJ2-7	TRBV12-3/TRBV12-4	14	TGTGCCAGCGGGGAGGGACTGCAATCCTACGAGCAGTACTTC	CASGEGLQSYEQYF
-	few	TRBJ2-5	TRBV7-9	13	TGTGCCAGCAGCACAGCATCGAAAGAGACCCAGTACTTC	CASSTASKETQYF
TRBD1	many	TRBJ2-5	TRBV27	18	TGTGCCAGCAGTTTATCGAGAACAGGGGGAGGCTCCCAAGAGACCCAGTACTTC	CASSLSRTGGGSQETQYF
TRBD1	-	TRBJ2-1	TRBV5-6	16	TGTGCCAGCAGCTTGACAGGGGTCGGCCGGACACCCCAGCAGTTCTTC	CASSLTGVGRTPQQFF
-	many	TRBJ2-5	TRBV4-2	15	TGTGCCAGCAGCCCTCGAGGGCCAAGCGAAGAGACCCAGTACTTC	CASSPRGPSEETQYF
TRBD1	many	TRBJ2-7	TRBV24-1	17	TGTGCCACCAGTGATTCCGCCGGGACAGGGGGTTTCCACGAGCAGTACTTC	CATSDSAGTGGFHEQYF
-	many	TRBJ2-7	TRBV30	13	TGTGCCTGGAGGAAGCTGACTGACCACGAGCAGTACTTC	CAWRKLTDHEQYF
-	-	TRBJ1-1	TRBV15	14	TGTGCCACCAGCGGGGGGGGACCGAACACTGAAGCTTTCTTT	CATSGGGPNTEAFF
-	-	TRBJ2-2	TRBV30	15	TGTGCCTGGAGTGAAGTGCCAGGGTGGACCGGGGAGCTGTTTTTT	CAWSEVPGWTGELFF
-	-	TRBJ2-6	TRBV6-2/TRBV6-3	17	TGTGCCAGCAGTTACCCCCGGGGTTTTTCTGGGGCCAACGTCCTGACTTTC	CASSYPRGFSGANVLTF
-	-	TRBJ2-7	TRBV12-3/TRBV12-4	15	TGTGCCAGCAGGCCACAGGCCATGGGGGCTTACGAGCAGTACTTC	CASRPQAMGAYEQYF
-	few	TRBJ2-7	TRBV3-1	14	TGTGCCAGCAGCCCTTCGGTTGGGACCTACGAGCAGTACTTC	CASSPSVGTYEQYF
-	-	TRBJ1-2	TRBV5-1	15	TGCGCCAGCAGCCCGCGGACGGCGACTAACTATGGCTACACCTTC	CASSPRTATNYGYTF
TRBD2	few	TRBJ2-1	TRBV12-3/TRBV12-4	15	TGTGCCAGCAGTTTGGTGAGCGGGAGGGTTGGGGAGCAGTTCTTC	CASSLVSGRVGEQFF
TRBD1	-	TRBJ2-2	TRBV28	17	TGTGCCAGCCGCCGGGTCACGACAGGGCGGAACACCGGGGAGCTGTTTTTT	CASRRVTTGRNTGELFF
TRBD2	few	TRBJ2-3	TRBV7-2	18	TGTGCCAGCAGCTTAGGACTAGCGGGAGGGCCAAGCACAGATACGCAGTATTTT	CASSLGLAGGPSTDTQYF
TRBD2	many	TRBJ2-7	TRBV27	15	TGTGCCAGCAGTAAAAGACTAGCGGCGGACTACGAGCAGTACTTC	CASSKRLAADYEQYF
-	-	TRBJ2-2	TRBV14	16	TGTGCCAGCAGCCAAGTCTGGGGAGTGGGACCCAGGGAGCTGTTTTTT	CASSQVWGVGPRELFF
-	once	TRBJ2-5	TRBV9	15	TGTGCCGGCAGCGTAGGGGGGACACTAGACGAGACCCAGTACTTC	CAGSVGGTLDETQYF
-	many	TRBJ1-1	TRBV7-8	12	TGTGCCAGCAGCTTAGGAGGAGTTGAAGCTTTCTTT	CASSLGGVEAFF
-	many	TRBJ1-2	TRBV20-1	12	TGCAGTGCCATACAGGCGTCTTATGGCTACACCTTC	CSAIQASYGYTF
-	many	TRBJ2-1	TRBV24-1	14	TGTGCCACCAGTGATTCCCCTAGACGGGATGAGCAGTTCTTC	CATSDSPRRDEQFF
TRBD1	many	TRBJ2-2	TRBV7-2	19	TGTGCCAGCAGCCCCAGAAGGGGACAGAAAGGAGTTGCGACCGGGGAGCTGTTTTTT	CASSPRRGQKGVATGELFF
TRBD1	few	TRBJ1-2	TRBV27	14	TGTGCCAGCAGTCCCCAGACAGGGCACTATGGCTACACCTTC	CASSPQTGHYGYTF
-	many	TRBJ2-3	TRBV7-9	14	TGTGCCAGCAGCTTAGGGACGGGCGCAGATACGCAGTATTTT	CASSLGTGADTQYF
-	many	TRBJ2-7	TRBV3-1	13	TGTGCCAGCAGCCAAGTCCCGGTTTACGAGCAGTACTTC	CASSQVPVYEQYF
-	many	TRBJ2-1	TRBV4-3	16	TGCGCCAGCAGCCAAGATATAACTAGCTCCTACAATGAGCAGTTCTTC	CASSQDITSSYNEQFF
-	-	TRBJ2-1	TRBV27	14	TGTGCCAGCAGTTTTGCTAGCGCCTACAATGAGCAGTTCTTC	CASSFASAYNEQFF
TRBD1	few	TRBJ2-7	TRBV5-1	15	TGCGCCAGCAGCTTGTGGACAGGGGCGAACTACGAGCAGTACTTC	CASSLWTGANYEQYF